The rows below give T cell receptor beta chains drawn from one sample of a study of T cell responses to AZD1222 COVID-19 vaccine. Assay: immunoSEQ multiplex PCR; the TCRdb copy retains only in-frame clones and omits some. The sample lists some 90,000 clones, around nine tenths occurring once. The material was peripheral blood, obtained on day 0 of AZD1222 vaccination. The receptors were sampled from an adult in good health. The CDR3 runs from the conserved cysteine through the conserved F or W. Fields, in order: D gene, J gene, clone size, V gene, CDR3 DNA, CDR3 protein. The D gene is left open where the match is weak. Some rows mark clone size as missing; the rest say once, few, many or name a class of expanded clone.

>TRBD2|TRBJ2-7|NA|TRBV6-1
TGTGCCAGCAGCGAACCTACTAGCGGGCCAAACTACGAGCAGTACTTC
CASSEPTSGPNYEQYF
>NA|TRBJ2-1|few|TRBV6-5
TGTGCCAGCAGCGGGAGACAGCACAATGAGCAGTTCTTC
CASSGRQHNEQFF
>NA|TRBJ2-6|NA|TRBV7-6
TGTGCCAGCAGCTTACGATACTCTGGGGCCAACGTCCTGACTTTC
CASSLRYSGANVLTF
>TRBD1|TRBJ2-7|NA|TRBV24-1
TGTGCCACCAGTGAACCTGACAGGGGGAGACTCTCCTACGAGCAGTACTTC
CATSEPDRGRLSYEQYF
>TRBD1|TRBJ1-4|NA|TRBV6-1
TGTGCCAGCAGTCAAGGACAGGGGGCATGGGGTGAAAAACTGTTTTTT
CASSQGQGAWGEKLFF
>NA|TRBJ1-6|NA|TRBV7-2
TGTGCCAGCAGCTTCCACAGGGTTAATAATTCACCCCTCCACTTT
CASSFHRVNNSPLHF
>NA|TRBJ1-3|NA|TRBV30
TGTGCCTGGAGCTCGAGAGGGGGCTCTGGAAACACCATATATTTT
CAWSSRGGSGNTIYF
>NA|TRBJ1-6|NA|TRBV16
TGTGCCAGCAGCGATAGGAGTTTTAATTCACCCCTCCACTTT
CASSDRSFNSPLHF
>NA|TRBJ1-5|NA|TRBV3-1/TRBV3-2
TGTGCCAGCAGCCAAGATCCGGGCCAGCCCCAGCATTTT
CASSQDPGQPQHF
>TRBD2|TRBJ2-7|NA|TRBV2
TGTGCCAGCAGGGTTATAGCGGGAGGCCCCTACGAGCAGTACTTC
CASRVIAGGPYEQYF
>TRBD1|TRBJ2-7|NA|TRBV6-5
TGTGCCAGCAGTTACGTTACAGGGGAAAAGGAGTACTTC
CASSYVTGEKEYF
>NA|TRBJ1-5|NA|TRBV23-1
TGCGCCAGCACCAAAGGGGCCGATAGCAATCAGCCCCAGCATTTT
CASTKGADSNQPQHF
>TRBD1|TRBJ1-2|NA|TRBV20-1
TGCAGTGCTAGTTCGGCAGGGGGCGTAGGGGACTATGGCTACACCTTC
CSASSAGGVGDYGYTF
>NA|TRBJ2-1|NA|TRBV7-8
TGTGCCAGCAGCTTGAGTGCGACGGACGGTGAGCAGTTCTTC
CASSLSATDGEQFF
>NA|TRBJ2-3|NA|TRBV28
TGTGCCAGCAGTCCCTACCATGGGGTAGGAGGGGGCACAGATACGCAGTATTTT
CASSPYHGVGGGTDTQYF
>NA|TRBJ2-3|NA|TRBV6-2/TRBV6-3
TGTGCCAGCAGTTACCTTCTTAGTCTCGGGGGTACAGATACGCAGTATTTT
CASSYLLSLGGTDTQYF
>NA|TRBJ1-1|NA|TRBV19
TGTGCCAGTAGTATAGCGGGGGTTTCGACAGCTTTCTTT
CASSIAGVSTAFF
>TRBD2|TRBJ2-5|NA|TRBV6-2/TRBV6-3
TGTGCCAGCAGTTACTCAGCTAGCGGCCAAGAGACCCAGTACTTC
CASSYSASGQETQYF
>NA|TRBJ1-2|NA|TRBV7-3
TGTGCCAGCAGCTTAACTGGTGACAGCCGAGTCCAGTATGGCTACACCTTC
CASSLTGDSRVQYGYTF
>NA|TRBJ2-6|NA|TRBV18
TGTGCCAGCTCACTGCCGGGGGGCGCGAGATCTGGGGCCAACGTCCTGACTTTC
CASSLPGGARSGANVLTF
>NA|TRBJ2-3|NA|TRBV3-1/TRBV3-2
TGTGCCAGCAGCCAGGTTTGGGGTGACACAGATACGCAGTATTTT
CASSQVWGDTDTQYF
>TRBD1|TRBJ1-1|NA|TRBV6-5
TGTGCCAGCAGTTATGCGACAGGGAGGAACACTGAAGCTTTCTTT
CASSYATGRNTEAFF
>TRBD2|TRBJ2-1|NA|TRBV6-1
TGTGCCAGCAGTGACCCTAGCGGGGCTGCCTACAATGAGCAGTTCTTC
CASSDPSGAAYNEQFF
>NA|TRBJ1-2|few|TRBV18
TGTGCCAGCTCAGAGCGACAGTCTCCTCGTCCTAACTATGGCTACACCTTC
CASSERQSPRPNYGYTF
>TRBD1|TRBJ2-3|NA|TRBV24-1
TGTGCCACCAGTGATGCGACAGGGGCCGGAGATACGCAGTATTTT
CATSDATGAGDTQYF
>NA|TRBJ2-3|NA|TRBV6-2/TRBV6-3
TGTGCCAGCAGTTTCGTACAGTTAACAGATACGCAGTATTTT
CASSFVQLTDTQYF
>NA|TRBJ1-4|NA|TRBV5-1
TGCGCCAGCAGCTTGGGGACTGCAACTAATGAAAAACTGTTTTTT
CASSLGTATNEKLFF
>NA|TRBJ2-2|NA|TRBV5-1
TGCGCCAGCAGCTTGGTTACGGCAGGGCCGGGCGGGGAGCTGTTTTTT
CASSLVTAGPGGELFF
>NA|TRBJ1-2|once|TRBV12-3/TRBV12-4
TGTGCCAGCACCTCCGGAGGGGACTATGGCTACACCTTC
CASTSGGDYGYTF
>NA|TRBJ1-2|NA|TRBV6-5
TGTGCCAGCAGACTGGGGACCGGTGACGTCTATGGCTACACCTTC
CASRLGTGDVYGYTF
>NA|TRBJ1-1|NA|TRBV30
TGTGCCTGGAAGGGACACTACACTGAAGCTTTCTTT
CAWKGHYTEAFF
>NA|TRBJ2-7|NA|TRBV20-1
TGCAGTGCTAGTACCGACAGGTCCCCCTACGAGCAGTACTTC
CSASTDRSPYEQYF
>TRBD2|TRBJ2-2|NA|TRBV20-1
TGCAGTGCTAGTGCAGGACTAGCGGGGATTCGGACCGGGGAGCTGTTTTTT
CSASAGLAGIRTGELFF
>NA|TRBJ2-2|NA|TRBV29-1
TGCAGCGTTGGGGCTCGGCGAGTCACCGAGAACACCGGGGAGCTGTTTTTT
CSVGARRVTENTGELFF